The sequence of this T cell receptor (beta chain) was determined in a study of liver allograft versus peripheral blood T cells. Study details: Repertoires from peripheral blood of liver transplant recipients were compared with those inside their transplanted livers.

TCRdb re-called the reads through MiXCR, storing one row per CDR3 protein. Of 13,000 or so distinct CDR3 sequences listed, approximately 20% are singletons. The V end lost 4 bases, the J end lost 5 bases, and 9 bases lay between the germline ends. Germline loops: CDR1 SEHNR, CDR2 FQNEAQ (reference sequence). The CDR3 has 13 amino acids. The chain uses TRBV7-9 and TRBJ1-5; D not certain. This receptor was obtained from a human patient who had a liver transplant. Some of the T cells may derive from the graft donor. The CDR3 DNA sequence: TGTGCCAGCAGCTACGTATCCGATCAGCCCCAGCATTTT. This translates into CASSYVSDQPQHF.